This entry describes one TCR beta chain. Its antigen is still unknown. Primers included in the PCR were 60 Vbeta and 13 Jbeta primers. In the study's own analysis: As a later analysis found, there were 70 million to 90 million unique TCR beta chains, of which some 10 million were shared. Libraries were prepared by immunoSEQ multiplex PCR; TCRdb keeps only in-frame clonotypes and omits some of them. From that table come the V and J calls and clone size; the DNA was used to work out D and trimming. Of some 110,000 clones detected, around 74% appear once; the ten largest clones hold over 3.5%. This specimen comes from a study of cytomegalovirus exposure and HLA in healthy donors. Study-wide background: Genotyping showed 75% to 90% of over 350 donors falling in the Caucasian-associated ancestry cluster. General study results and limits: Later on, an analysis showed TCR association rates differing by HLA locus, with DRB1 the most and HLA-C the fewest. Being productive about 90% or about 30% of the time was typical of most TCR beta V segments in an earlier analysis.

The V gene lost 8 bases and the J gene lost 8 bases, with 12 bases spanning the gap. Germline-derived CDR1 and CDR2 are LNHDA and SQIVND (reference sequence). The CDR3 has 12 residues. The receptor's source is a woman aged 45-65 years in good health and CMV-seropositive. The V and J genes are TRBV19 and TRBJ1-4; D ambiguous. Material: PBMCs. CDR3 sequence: CASGRADEKLFF. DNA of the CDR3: TGTGCCAGTGGGAGAGCGGACGAAAAACTGTTTTTT. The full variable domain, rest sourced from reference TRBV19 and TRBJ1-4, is DGGITQSPKYLFRKEGQNVTLSCEQNLNHDAMYWYRQDPGQGLRLIYYSQIVNDFQKGDIAEGYSVSREKKESFPLTVTSAQKNPTAFYLCASGRADEKLFFGSGTQLSVL.